These 4 T cell receptor beta chains were sequenced from one sample in a study of memory CD4+ T cells and cytomegalovirus serostatus. This table comes from immunoSEQ multiplex PCR, and its TCRdb copy is limited to in-frame clones, with some not included. This sample yields about 57,000 clones, of which approximately 79% are seen a single time; approximately 0.8% belongs to the top ten. The sort gate was single viable CD3+CD4+CD8-CD45RO+ cells for memory CD4+ T cells. The sequencing sample was made of memory CD4+ T cells from blood. The receptor source for this set is an adult in good health and CMV-seronegative.

This sequence joins TRBV5-1 and TRBJ2-7; 8 bases line up with TRBD1. V dropped 2 bases and J dropped 5; count of bases not matched to a gene: 9. The CDR3 is 15 residues long. CDR1 SGHRS and CDR2 YFSETQ come from the germline V gene. CDR3 sequence reads: CASSFSGGVGDEQYF. As DNA, the CDR3 is TGCGCCAGCAGCTTCTCAGGGGGCGTCGGCGACGAGCAGTACTTC.

V usage is TRBV7-9 and J usage is TRBJ1-3; D gene uncertain. From germline, CDR1 is SEHNR and CDR2 FQNEAQ (reference sequence). Trimming removed 5 bases at V and 0 bases at J, with 11 bases between. There are 15 residues in the CDR3. DNA of the CDR3: TGTGCCAGCAGCCCCACCAGGATCTCTGGAAACACCATATATTTT. It specifies CASSPTRISGNTIYF. Drawing the rest from reference TRBV7-9 and TRBJ1-3, the complete variable domain is DTGVSQNPRHKITKRGQNVTFRCDPISEHNRLYWYRQTLGQGPEFLTYFQNEAQLEKSRLLSDRFSAERPKGSFSTLEIQRTEQGDSAMYLCASSPTRISGNTIYFGEGSWLTVV.

The chain is built from TRBV5-6 and TRBJ1-4; TRBD1 matches 10 bases. Germline V CDR1 and CDR2: SGHDT, YYEEEE. The CDR3 loop spans 14 amino acids. J was trimmed by 8 bases and V by 1 base; bases with no gene match: 2. CDR3 amino acids: CASSLLGQGEKLFF. The CDR3 nucleotides are TGTGCCAGCAGCTTGTTGGGACAGGGGGAAAAACTGTTTTTT.

This chain joins TRBV5-4 and TRBJ2-7; 8 bases map to TRBD1. Germline lookup yields CDR1 SGHNT and CDR2 YYREEE (reference sequence). This CDR3 is built from 14 residues. The ends lost 4 bases at V and 0 bases at J; junction bases unmatched: 3. CDR3 residues: CASSIQGVSYEQYF. The CDR3 nucleotides are TGTGCCAGCAGCATACAGGGGGTCTCCTACGAGCAGTACTTC.